Shown below are 6 T cell receptor beta chains from a single sample sequenced in a study of identical twins. TCRdb recomputed calls from the 5' RACE reads with MiXCR, one row per CDR3 protein. Among around 450,000 distinct CDR3 sequences, 11% to 15% were seen once, and the ten largest hold approximately 0.52%. The sample was also reused in another study, on yellow fever vaccine responses in identical twins.

The specimen sequenced was CD4+ T cells sorted from blood. Source of these receptors: a woman under 30 in good health.

This clonotype was counted between two and nine times. The genes are TRBV4-1 and TRBJ1-2; tentatively, D is TRBD1 (5 bases). Looked up from germline, CDR1 is MGHRA and CDR2 is YSYEKL. V was cut by 1 base and J by 3 bases, with 15 bases left in between. This CDR3 is built from 16 residues. The CDR3 loop reads CASSQGPLGTDYGYTF. The CDR3 region has the DNA TGCGCCAGCAGCCAAGGCCCACTCGGGACGGACTATGGCTACACCTTC.

This clonotype was detected a few times. The chain joins TRBV9 to TRBJ2-5; maybe TRBD1 (5 bases). The CDR3 sequence is 16 residues long. V gave up 0 bases and J gave up 1 base, with 13 bases separating them. Germline CDR1 is SGDLS and CDR2 is YYNGEE. CDR3 DNA sequence: TGTGCCAGCAGCGTAGACCTAACAGGTTTCCAAGAGACCCAGTACTTC. Its translation: CASSVDLTGFQETQYF.

This chain uses TRBV7-2 with TRBJ2-1, with 12 bases aligning to TRBD2. Trimming at V came to 5 bases and at J to 6 bases, leaving 5 bases not matched to a gene. Germline V gene data show CDR1 as SGHTA and CDR2 as FQGNSA. The CDR3 covers 15 residues. The CDR3 here is CASSRLAGDPNEQFF. CDR3 DNA sequence: TGTGCCAGCAGCCGACTAGCGGGGGATCCCAATGAGCAGTTCTTC.

This clonotype was counted a few times. V and J are TRBV16 and TRBJ2-5, with 7 bases fitting TRBD1. The CDR3 length is 16 residues. The junction had 11 bases not matched to a gene; V was cut back by 1 base and J by 6 bases. Looked up from germline, CDR1 is KGHSY and CDR2 is FQNENV. The CDR3 DNA reads as TGTGCCAGCAGCCAATTGGGACAGCAGAACGTGCAGACCCAGTACTTC. This translates into CASSQLGQQNVQTQYF.

This clonotype has just a few counts. This rearrangement joins TRBV5-1 to TRBJ2-1, with 9 bases fitting TRBD2. CDR1 and CDR2 from the germline V gene are SGHRS and YFSETQ. Germline trimming cut 0 bases from V and 9 bases from J; bases unmatched to any gene: 7. The CDR3 runs to 15 residues. The CDR3 sequence: CASSLEVAGEGEQFF. The CDR3 coding sequence is TGCGCCAGCAGCTTGGAGGTAGCGGGAGAAGGTGAGCAGTTCTTC.

In this sample, this clonotype turned up a few times. This chain connects TRBV28 to TRBJ2-1; D is uncertain. V lost 6 bases, J lost 0 bases, and 9 bases lay in between. From germline, CDR1 is MDHEN and CDR2 SYDVKM. The CDR3 totals 14 residues. The CDR3 region is CASRDQPSYNEQFF. CDR3 sequence (DNA): TGTGCCAGCAGAGATCAGCCCTCCTACAATGAGCAGTTCTTC.